This T cell receptor (beta chain) was captured in a study of shared clonotypes between healthy human individuals. Looking at the study overall: Per donor, three plates held CD4 naive cells, three held CD4 memory, two held CD8 naive and one held CD8 memory.

Only in-frame clones appear in the TCRdb table, and some are missing; sequencing was by immunoSEQ multiplex PCR. The sample carries about 680,000 clones, around three quarters recorded once. Sequenced material: memory CD4+ T cells sorted from blood. As for subset: CD45RA-negative fraction. The clonotype originates from a woman in her twenties or thirties in good health.

CDR3 residues: CASGLADRFNQPQHF. The CDR3 DNA sequence: TGTGCTAGTGGTTTGGCGGACCGTTTCAATCAGCCCCAGCATTTT. V gene TRBV12-5 combines with J gene TRBJ1-5; D is unclear. This CDR3 has 15 amino acids. Trimming stripped 1 base from V and 3 bases from J, with 10 bases between. Per germline, CDR1 LGHNT and CDR2 FRNRAP.